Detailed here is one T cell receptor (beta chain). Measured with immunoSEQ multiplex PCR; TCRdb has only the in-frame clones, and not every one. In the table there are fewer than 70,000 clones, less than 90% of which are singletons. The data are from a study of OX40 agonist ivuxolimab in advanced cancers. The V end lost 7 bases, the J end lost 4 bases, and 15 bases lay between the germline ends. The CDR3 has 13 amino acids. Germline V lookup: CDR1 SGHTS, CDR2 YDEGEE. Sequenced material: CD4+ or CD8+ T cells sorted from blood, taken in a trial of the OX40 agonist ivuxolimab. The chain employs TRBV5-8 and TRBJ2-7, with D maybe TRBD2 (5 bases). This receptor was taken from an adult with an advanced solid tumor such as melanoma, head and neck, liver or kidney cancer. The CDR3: CASAVLREYEQYF. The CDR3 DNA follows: TGTGCCAGCGCCGTCCTCCGGGAATACGAGCAGTACTTC.